The T cell receptor beta chain under discussion was sequenced for a study of blood T cell repertoires in COVID-19. Study overall: Sources were T cells, B-cell-depleted T cells, or PBMCs; the material itself was cDNA or gDNA.

The CDR3 spans 15 residues. CDR1 and CDR2 from the germline V gene are LNHDA and SQIVND (reference sequence). Deletions cut 5 bases from V and 7 bases from J, with 18 bases between. As originally analysed: Reference gene primer amplification gave estimated nucleated cell counts. Clones were read by immunoSEQ multiplex PCR, and TCRdb kept only the in-frame ones, dropping some. V, J and clone size derive from that table, while D and trimming were established from the DNA sequence. Counted here are 250,000 to 350,000 clones, 87% occurring once; the ten biggest clones make up under 6%. This TCR came from a woman aged 25 to 39 who had recovered from COVID-19. The gene calls are TRBV19 and TRBJ1-5; D not certain. The sample consisted of PBMCs or T cells enriched from blood (not recorded which). CDR3 coding DNA: TGTGCCAGTAGTTGGACTCTCAGGCGGAACCAGCCCCAGCATTTT. As protein: CASSWTLRRNQPQHF.